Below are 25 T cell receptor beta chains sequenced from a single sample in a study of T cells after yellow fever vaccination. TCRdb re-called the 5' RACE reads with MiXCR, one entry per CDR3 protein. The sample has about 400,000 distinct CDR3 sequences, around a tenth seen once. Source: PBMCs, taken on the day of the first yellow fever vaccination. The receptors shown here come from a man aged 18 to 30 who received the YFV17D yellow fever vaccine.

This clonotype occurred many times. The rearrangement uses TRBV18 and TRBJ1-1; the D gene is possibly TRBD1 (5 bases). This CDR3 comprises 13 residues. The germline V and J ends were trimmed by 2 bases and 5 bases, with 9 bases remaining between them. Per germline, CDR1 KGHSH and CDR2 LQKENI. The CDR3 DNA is TGTGCCAGCTCACCATCGGGGGGTACTGAAGCTTTCTTT. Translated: CASSPSGGTEAFF.

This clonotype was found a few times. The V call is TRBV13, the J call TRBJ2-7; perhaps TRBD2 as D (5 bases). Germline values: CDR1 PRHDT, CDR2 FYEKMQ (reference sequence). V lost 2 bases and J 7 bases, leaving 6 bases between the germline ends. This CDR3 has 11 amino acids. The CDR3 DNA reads TGTGCCAGCAGCTTACCGGGAGAGCAGTACTTC. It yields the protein CASSLPGEQYF.

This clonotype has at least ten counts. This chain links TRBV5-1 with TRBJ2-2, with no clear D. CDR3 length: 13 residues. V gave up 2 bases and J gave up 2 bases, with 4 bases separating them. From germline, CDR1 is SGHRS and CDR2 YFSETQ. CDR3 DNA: TGCGCCAGCAGCTTTGGTAACACCGGGGAGCTGTTTTTT. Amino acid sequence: CASSFGNTGELFF.

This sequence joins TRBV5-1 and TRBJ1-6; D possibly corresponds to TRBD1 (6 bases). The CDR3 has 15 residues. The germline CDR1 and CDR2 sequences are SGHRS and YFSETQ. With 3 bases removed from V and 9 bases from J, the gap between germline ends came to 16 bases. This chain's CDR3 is CASSWGAGQGSPLHF. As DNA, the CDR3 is TGCGCCAGCAGCTGGGGGGCAGGGCAGGGTTCACCCCTCCACTTT. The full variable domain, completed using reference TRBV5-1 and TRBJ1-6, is KAGVTQTPRYLIKTRGQQVTLSCSPISGHRSVSWYQQTPGQGLQFLFEYFSETQRNKGNFPGRFSGRQFSNSRSEMNVSTLELGDSALYLCASSWGAGQGSPLHFGNGTRLTVT.

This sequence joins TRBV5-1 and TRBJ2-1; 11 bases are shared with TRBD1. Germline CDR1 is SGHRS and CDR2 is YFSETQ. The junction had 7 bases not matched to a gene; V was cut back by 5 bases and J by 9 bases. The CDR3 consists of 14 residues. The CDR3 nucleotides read TGCGCCAGCAGACCGGGACAGGGGGTACGTGAGCAGTTCTTC. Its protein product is CASRPGQGVREQFF.

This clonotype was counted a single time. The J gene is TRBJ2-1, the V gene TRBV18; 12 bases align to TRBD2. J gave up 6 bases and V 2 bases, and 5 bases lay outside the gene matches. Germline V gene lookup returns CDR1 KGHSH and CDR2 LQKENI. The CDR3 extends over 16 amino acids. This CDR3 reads CASSPVLAGGPNEQFF. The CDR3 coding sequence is TGTGCCAGCTCACCAGTTCTAGCGGGGGGGCCCAATGAGCAGTTCTTC. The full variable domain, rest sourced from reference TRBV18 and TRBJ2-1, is NAGVMQNPRHLVRRRGQEARLRCSPMKGHSHVYWYRQLPEEGLKFMVYLQKENIIDESGMPKERFSAEFPKEGPSILRIQQVVRGDSAAYFCASSPVLAGGPNEQFFGPGTRLTVL.

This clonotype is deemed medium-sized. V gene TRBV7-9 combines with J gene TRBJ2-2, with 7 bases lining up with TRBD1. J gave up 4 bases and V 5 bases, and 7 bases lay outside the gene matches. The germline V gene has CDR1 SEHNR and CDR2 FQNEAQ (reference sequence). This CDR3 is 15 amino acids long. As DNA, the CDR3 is TGTGCCAGCAGCATCCCGGGACAGCCCACCGGGGAGCTGTTTTTT. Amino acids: CASSIPGQPTGELFF.

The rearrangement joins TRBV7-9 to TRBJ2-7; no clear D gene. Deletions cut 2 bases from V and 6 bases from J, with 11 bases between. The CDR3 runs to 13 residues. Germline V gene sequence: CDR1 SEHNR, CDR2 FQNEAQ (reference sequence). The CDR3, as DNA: TGTGCCAGCAGCTTAAACAGTCTGGGCGAGCAGTACGTC. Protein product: CASSLNSLGEQYV.

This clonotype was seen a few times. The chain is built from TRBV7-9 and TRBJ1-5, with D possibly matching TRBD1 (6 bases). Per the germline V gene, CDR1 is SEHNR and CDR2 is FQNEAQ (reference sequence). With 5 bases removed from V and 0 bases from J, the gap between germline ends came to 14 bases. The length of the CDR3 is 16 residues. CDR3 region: CASSHGAGASNQPQHF. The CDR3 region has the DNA TGTGCCAGCAGCCACGGGGCGGGGGCTAGCAATCAGCCCCAGCATTTT.

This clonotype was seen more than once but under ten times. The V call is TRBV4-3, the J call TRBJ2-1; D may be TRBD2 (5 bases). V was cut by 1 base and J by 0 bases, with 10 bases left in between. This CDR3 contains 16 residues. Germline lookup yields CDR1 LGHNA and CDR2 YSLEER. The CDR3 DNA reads TGCGCCAGCAGCCAAGGTAGCGCCCCCTCCTACAATGAGCAGTTCTTC. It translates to CASSQGSAPSYNEQFF.

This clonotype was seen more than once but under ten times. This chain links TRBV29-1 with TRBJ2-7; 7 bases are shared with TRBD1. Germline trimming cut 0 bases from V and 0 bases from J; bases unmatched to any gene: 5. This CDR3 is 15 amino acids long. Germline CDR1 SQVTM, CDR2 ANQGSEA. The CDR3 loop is CSVEELRTGSYEQYF. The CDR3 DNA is TGCAGCGTTGAAGAATTGCGGACAGGCTCCTACGAGCAGTACTTC.

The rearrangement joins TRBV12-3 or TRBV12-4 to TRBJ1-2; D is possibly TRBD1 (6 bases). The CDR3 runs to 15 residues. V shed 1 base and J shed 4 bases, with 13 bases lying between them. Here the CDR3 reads CASSLGETGSYGYTF. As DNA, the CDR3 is TGTGCCAGCAGTTTAGGGGAGACAGGCTCCTATGGCTACACCTTC.

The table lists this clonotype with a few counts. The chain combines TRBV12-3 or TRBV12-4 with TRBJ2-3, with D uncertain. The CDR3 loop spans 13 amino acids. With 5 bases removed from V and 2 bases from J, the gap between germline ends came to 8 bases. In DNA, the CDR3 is TGTGCCAGCAGTGGAAGGTTCACAGATACGCAGTATTTT. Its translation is CASSGRFTDTQYF.

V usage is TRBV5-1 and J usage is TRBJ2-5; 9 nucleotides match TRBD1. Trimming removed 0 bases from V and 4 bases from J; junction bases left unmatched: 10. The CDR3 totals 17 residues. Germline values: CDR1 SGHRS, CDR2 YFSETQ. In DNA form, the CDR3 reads TGCGCCAGCAGCTTGGCCGCAGGACAGGGGTTTCGAGAGACCCAGTACTTC. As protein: CASSLAAGQGFRETQYF.

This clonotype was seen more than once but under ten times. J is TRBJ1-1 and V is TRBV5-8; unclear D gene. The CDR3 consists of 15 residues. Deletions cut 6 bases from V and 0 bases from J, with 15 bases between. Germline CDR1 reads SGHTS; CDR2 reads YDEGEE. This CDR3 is CASTPTADMNTEAFF. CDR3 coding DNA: TGTGCCAGCACCCCCACGGCAGACATGAACACTGAAGCTTTCTTT. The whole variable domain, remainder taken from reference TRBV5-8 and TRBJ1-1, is EAGVTQSPTHLIKTRGQQATLRCSPISGHTSVYWYQQALGLGLQFLLWYDEGEERNRGNFPPRFSGRQFPNYSSELNVNALELEDSALYLCASTPTADMNTEAFFGQGTRLTVV.

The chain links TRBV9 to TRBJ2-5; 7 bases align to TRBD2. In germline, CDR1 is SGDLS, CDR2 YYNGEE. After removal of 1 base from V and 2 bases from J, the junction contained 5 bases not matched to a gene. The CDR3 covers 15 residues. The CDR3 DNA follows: TGTGCCAGCAGCGTATCTAGCGGACCACAAGAGACCCAGTACTTC. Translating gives CASSVSSGPQETQYF.

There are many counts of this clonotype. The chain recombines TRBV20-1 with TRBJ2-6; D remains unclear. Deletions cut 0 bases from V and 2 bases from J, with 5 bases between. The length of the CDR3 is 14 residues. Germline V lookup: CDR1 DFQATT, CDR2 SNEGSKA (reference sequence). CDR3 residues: CSAREGTGANVLTF. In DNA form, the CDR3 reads TGCAGTGCTAGAGAAGGCACTGGGGCCAACGTCCTGACTTTC.

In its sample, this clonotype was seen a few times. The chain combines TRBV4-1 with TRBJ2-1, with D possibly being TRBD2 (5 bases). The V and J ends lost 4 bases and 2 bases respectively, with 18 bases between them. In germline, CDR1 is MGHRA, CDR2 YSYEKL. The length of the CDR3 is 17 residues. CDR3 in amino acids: CASSLLVDGVPYNEQFF. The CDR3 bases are TGCGCCAGCAGCCTCCTAGTTGACGGGGTACCCTACAATGAGCAGTTCTTC.

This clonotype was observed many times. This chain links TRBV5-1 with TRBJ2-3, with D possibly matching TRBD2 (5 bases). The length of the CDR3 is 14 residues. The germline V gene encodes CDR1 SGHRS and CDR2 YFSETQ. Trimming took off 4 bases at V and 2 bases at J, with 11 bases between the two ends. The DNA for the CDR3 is TGCGCCAGCAGCACCGGACTTGTCACAGATACGCAGTATTTT. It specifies CASSTGLVTDTQYF.

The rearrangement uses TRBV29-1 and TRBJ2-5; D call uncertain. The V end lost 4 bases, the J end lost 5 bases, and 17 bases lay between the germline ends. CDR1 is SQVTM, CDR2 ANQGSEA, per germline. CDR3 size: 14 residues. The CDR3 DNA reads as TGCAGCGTTGGGCCGCCGGGTGAGCTGGAGACCCAGTACTTC. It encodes CSVGPPGELETQYF.

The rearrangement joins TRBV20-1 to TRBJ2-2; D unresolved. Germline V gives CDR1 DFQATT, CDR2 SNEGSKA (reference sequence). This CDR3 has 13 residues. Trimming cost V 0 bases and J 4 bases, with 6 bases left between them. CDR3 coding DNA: TGCAGTGCTAGAGATCTCGGCACCGGGGAGCTGTTTTTT. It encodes CSARDLGTGELFF.

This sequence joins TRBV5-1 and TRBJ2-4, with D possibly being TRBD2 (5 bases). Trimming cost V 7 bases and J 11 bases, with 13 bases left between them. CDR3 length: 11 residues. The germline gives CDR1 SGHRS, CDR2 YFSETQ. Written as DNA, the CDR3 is TGCGCCAGCTCCCTAGACGGGGTTCAGTACTTC. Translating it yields CASSLDGVQYF.

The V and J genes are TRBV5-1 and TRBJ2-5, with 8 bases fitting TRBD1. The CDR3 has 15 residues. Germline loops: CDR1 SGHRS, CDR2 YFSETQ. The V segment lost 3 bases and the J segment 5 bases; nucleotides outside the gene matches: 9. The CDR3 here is CASSWGTGRRETQYF. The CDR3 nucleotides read TGCGCCAGCAGCTGGGGGACAGGAAGGAGGGAGACCCAGTACTTC.

This CDR3 is CAMGGTATYGYTF. Written as DNA, the CDR3 is TGTGCCATGGGGGGGACAGCAACCTATGGCTACACCTTC. This rearrangement joins TRBV10-3 to TRBJ1-2; TRBD1 agrees at 7 bases. CDR1 ENHRY and CDR2 SYGVKD come from the germline V gene. The CDR3 is 13 amino acids. V lost 9 bases and J lost 4; bases outside the gene matches: 8.

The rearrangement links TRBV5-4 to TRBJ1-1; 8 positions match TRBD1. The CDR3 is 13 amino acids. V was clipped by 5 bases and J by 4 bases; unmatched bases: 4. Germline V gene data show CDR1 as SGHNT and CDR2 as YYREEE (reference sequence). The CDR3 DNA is TGTGCCAGCAGGGAACAGGGGGGCACTGAAGCTTTCTTT. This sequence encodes CASREQGGTEAFF.